This T cell receptor (beta chain) was sequenced for a study of cytomegalovirus exposure and HLA in healthy donors. Generated by immunoSEQ multiplex PCR, the TCRdb table keeps only in-frame clones and is missing some. In the table there are about 83,000 clones, 90% to 97% of which are singletons. Germline CDR1 reads MNHEY; CDR2 reads SMNVEV (reference sequence). CDR3 length: 15 residues. V was clipped by 6 bases and J by 2 bases; unmatched bases: 2. The clonotype comes from a young woman in good health and CMV-seronegative. The chain employs TRBV27 and TRBJ1-5; 12 bases match TRBD1. Sequenced input: PBMCs. The DNA of the CDR3 is TGTGCCAGCAGGGGACAGGGGGCCGGCAATCAGCCCCAGCATTTT. Amino acid sequence: CASRGQGAGNQPQHF.